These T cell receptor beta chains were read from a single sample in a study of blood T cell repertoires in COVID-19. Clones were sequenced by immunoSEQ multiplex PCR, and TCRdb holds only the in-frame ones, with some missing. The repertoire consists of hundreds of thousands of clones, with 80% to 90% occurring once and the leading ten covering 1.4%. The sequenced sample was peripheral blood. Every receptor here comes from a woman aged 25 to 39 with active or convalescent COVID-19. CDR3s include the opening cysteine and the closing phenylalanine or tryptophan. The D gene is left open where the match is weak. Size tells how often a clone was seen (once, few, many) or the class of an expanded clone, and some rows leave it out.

CDR3 protein: CASSLGGPKALIQPQHF; CDR3 DNA: TGTGCCAGCAGCTTAGGAGGCCCCAAGGCGTTGATACAGCCCCAGCATTTT; clone size: .; D gene: .; V gene: TRBV7-9; J gene: TRBJ1-5
CDR3 protein: CSGAGLAGAGDEQFF; CDR3 DNA: TGCAGCGGCGCGGGACTAGCGGGAGCCGGGGATGAGCAGTTCTTC; clone size: .; D gene: TRBD2; V gene: TRBV29-1; J gene: TRBJ2-1
CDR3 protein: CASSFSIGELFF; CDR3 DNA: TGTGCCAGCAGCTTTAGTATCGGGGAGCTGTTTTTT; clone size: .; D gene: .; V gene: TRBV13; J gene: TRBJ2-2
CDR3 protein: CASSLAGTGQTGELFF; CDR3 DNA: TGCGCCAGCAGCTTGGCAGGGACAGGGCAAACCGGGGAGCTGTTTTTT; clone size: .; D gene: TRBD1; V gene: TRBV5-1; J gene: TRBJ2-2
CDR3 protein: CASRPTGVNQPQHF; CDR3 DNA: TGTGCCAGCAGACCGACAGGGGTCAATCAGCCCCAGCATTTT; clone size: few; D gene: TRBD1; V gene: TRBV27; J gene: TRBJ1-5
CDR3 protein: CASSLDRAEQYF; CDR3 DNA: TGTGCCAGCAGCCTGGACAGAGCCGAGCAGTACTTC; clone size: .; D gene: .; V gene: TRBV28; J gene: TRBJ2-7
CDR3 protein: CASRGGGTRDYGYTF; CDR3 DNA: TGTGCCAGCAGGGGAGGAGGAACTAGGGACTATGGCTACACCTTC; clone size: few; D gene: .; V gene: TRBV2; J gene: TRBJ1-2
CDR3 protein: CASSEGQRVYGYTF; CDR3 DNA: TGTGCCAGCAGTGAGGGACAGCGGGTCTATGGCTACACCTTC; clone size: .; D gene: TRBD1; V gene: TRBV2; J gene: TRBJ1-2
CDR3 protein: CASSPNTGNQPQHF; CDR3 DNA: TGTGCCAGCTCACCAAACACAGGGAATCAGCCCCAGCATTTT; clone size: .; D gene: .; V gene: TRBV18; J gene: TRBJ1-5
CDR3 protein: CASSYGWAQPQHF; CDR3 DNA: TGTGCCAGCAGCTATGGATGGGCTCAGCCCCAGCATTTT; clone size: .; D gene: .; V gene: TRBV11-2; J gene: TRBJ1-5
CDR3 protein: CASSPVPGDTEAFF; CDR3 DNA: TGCGCCAGCAGCCCGGTACCAGGGGATACTGAAGCTTTCTTT; clone size: .; D gene: .; V gene: TRBV4-1; J gene: TRBJ1-1
CDR3 protein: CASSPDFGSGEAFF; CDR3 DNA: TGTGCCAGCAGTCCCGATTTCGGTTCAGGGGAAGCTTTCTTT; clone size: few; D gene: .; V gene: TRBV6-5; J gene: TRBJ1-1
CDR3 protein: CASRQDSEEKAFF; CDR3 DNA: TGTGCCAGCAGGCAAGACAGTGAAGAGAAAGCTTTCTTT; clone size: .; D gene: .; V gene: TRBV12-3/TRBV12-4; J gene: TRBJ1-1
CDR3 protein: CASSEILPSDSPLHF; CDR3 DNA: TGTGCCAGCAGTGAAATTCTTCCGTCGGATTCACCCCTCCACTTT; clone size: .; D gene: .; V gene: TRBV6-1; J gene: TRBJ1-6
CDR3 protein: CASRGSGIRSDTQYF; CDR3 DNA: TGTGCCAGCAGGGGCAGCGGGATCAGGTCAGATACGCAGTATTTT; clone size: .; D gene: TRBD2; V gene: TRBV2; J gene: TRBJ2-3
CDR3 protein: CASSSGLAGEETQYF; CDR3 DNA: TGTGCCAGCAGCTCAGGACTAGCGGGAGAAGAGACCCAGTACTTC; clone size: .; D gene: TRBD2; V gene: TRBV5-4; J gene: TRBJ2-5
CDR3 protein: CASSPQTSGIIETQYF; CDR3 DNA: TGTGCCAGCAGCCCCCAGACTAGCGGGATAATAGAGACCCAGTACTTC; clone size: few; D gene: TRBD2; V gene: TRBV9; J gene: TRBJ2-5
CDR3 protein: CASGLPPDTEAFF; CDR3 DNA: TGTGCTAGTGGTTTGCCCCCGGACACTGAAGCTTTCTTT; clone size: .; D gene: .; V gene: TRBV12-5; J gene: TRBJ1-1
CDR3 protein: CASSPAGNIQYF; CDR3 DNA: TGTGCCAGCAGCCCCGCCGGGAACATTCAGTACTTC; clone size: .; D gene: .; V gene: TRBV3-1/TRBV3-2; J gene: TRBJ2-4
CDR3 protein: CASSQTGASGNTIYF; CDR3 DNA: TGCGCCAGCAGCCAGACAGGGGCCTCTGGAAACACCATATATTTT; clone size: .; D gene: TRBD1; V gene: TRBV4-1; J gene: TRBJ1-3
CDR3 protein: CASSLGVNQPQHF; CDR3 DNA: TGTGCCAGCAGCTTAGGCGTCAATCAGCCCCAGCATTTT; clone size: once; D gene: .; V gene: TRBV7-2; J gene: TRBJ1-5
CDR3 protein: CASSYSGHGYTF; CDR3 DNA: TGTGCCAGCAGTTACTCTGGCCATGGCTACACCTTC; clone size: .; D gene: .; V gene: TRBV6-5; J gene: TRBJ1-2
CDR3 protein: CASSQDIRSTDTQYF; CDR3 DNA: TGTGCCAGCAGCCAAGATATCCGGAGCACAGATACGCAGTATTTT; clone size: .; D gene: .; V gene: TRBV4-2; J gene: TRBJ2-3
CDR3 protein: CASSFYAGTEAFF; CDR3 DNA: TGCGCCAGCAGCTTCTATGCAGGGACTGAAGCTTTCTTT; clone size: .; D gene: .; V gene: TRBV5-1; J gene: TRBJ1-1
CDR3 protein: CASSLETGGNQPQHF; CDR3 DNA: TGTGCCAGCAGCCTGGAGACAGGGGGCAATCAGCCCCAGCATTTT; clone size: .; D gene: TRBD1; V gene: TRBV6-4; J gene: TRBJ1-5
CDR3 protein: CASSPPSRQPQHF; CDR3 DNA: TGTGCCAGCAGCCCCCCATCGCGTCAGCCCCAGCATTTT; clone size: .; D gene: .; V gene: TRBV27; J gene: TRBJ1-5
CDR3 protein: CASSYSMEGSEQYF; CDR3 DNA: TGTGCCAGCAGTTACTCCATGGAGGGCAGTGAGCAGTACTTC; clone size: .; D gene: .; V gene: TRBV6-6; J gene: TRBJ2-7
CDR3 protein: CASSLVSARGYTF; CDR3 DNA: TGTGCCAGCAGCTTAGTCTCGGCTAGGGGCTACACCTTC; clone size: .; D gene: .; V gene: TRBV7-9; J gene: TRBJ1-2
CDR3 protein: CASSERRGGNQPQHF; CDR3 DNA: TGTGCCAGCAGTGAAAGAAGGGGTGGCAATCAGCCCCAGCATTTT; clone size: .; D gene: .; V gene: TRBV2; J gene: TRBJ1-5
CDR3 protein: CASSPQVEPNEKLFF; CDR3 DNA: TGTGCCAGCAGCCCCCAGGTCGAACCTAATGAAAAACTGTTTTTT; clone size: .; D gene: .; V gene: TRBV5-8; J gene: TRBJ1-4
CDR3 protein: CASSAQGSNEKLFF; CDR3 DNA: TGTGCCAGCAGTGCACAGGGCTCTAATGAAAAACTGTTTTTT; clone size: .; D gene: .; V gene: TRBV2; J gene: TRBJ1-4
CDR3 protein: CASSVRDSGEAFF; CDR3 DNA: TGTGCCAGCAGCGTCCGGGACAGCGGTGAAGCTTTCTTT; clone size: .; D gene: TRBD1; V gene: TRBV3-1/TRBV3-2; J gene: TRBJ1-1
CDR3 protein: CASSLVAEFF; CDR3 DNA: TGTGCCAGCAGCTTGGTAGCAGAGTTCTTC; clone size: .; D gene: .; V gene: TRBV5-5; J gene: TRBJ2-1
CDR3 protein: CASSGGASGLQETQYF; CDR3 DNA: TGTGCCAGCAGTGGAGGGGCTAGCGGCCTCCAAGAGACCCAGTACTTC; clone size: once; D gene: TRBD2; V gene: TRBV6-1; J gene: TRBJ2-5
CDR3 protein: CASSEDRMNTEAFF; CDR3 DNA: TGTGCCAGCAGTGAGGACAGGATGAACACTGAAGCTTTCTTT; clone size: .; D gene: TRBD1; V gene: TRBV25-1; J gene: TRBJ1-1
CDR3 protein: CASTYRMNTEAFF; CDR3 DNA: TGTGCCAGCACGTACAGGATGAACACTGAAGCTTTCTTT; clone size: .; D gene: .; V gene: TRBV19; J gene: TRBJ1-1
CDR3 protein: CASSHIFQGLHNEKLFF; CDR3 DNA: TGTGCCAGCAGCCACATCTTCCAGGGCCTCCATAATGAAAAACTGTTTTTT; clone size: .; D gene: .; V gene: TRBV7-9; J gene: TRBJ1-4
CDR3 protein: CASSVGPRGSGYEQYF; CDR3 DNA: TGTGCCAGCAGCGTAGGCCCTCGCGGGAGTGGATACGAGCAGTACTTC; clone size: .; D gene: TRBD2; V gene: TRBV9; J gene: TRBJ2-7
CDR3 protein: CASDGGVSYNSPLHF; CDR3 DNA: TGCGCCAGCGACGGAGGTGTGTCCTATAATTCACCCCTCCACTTT; clone size: .; D gene: .; V gene: TRBV10-2; J gene: TRBJ1-6
CDR3 protein: CASSLDDRVNIYGYTF; CDR3 DNA: TGCGCCAGCAGCTTAGACGACAGGGTAAATATCTATGGCTACACCTTC; clone size: .; D gene: TRBD1; V gene: TRBV5-1; J gene: TRBJ1-2
CDR3 protein: CASSPVDIVLDTDTQYF; CDR3 DNA: TGTGCCAGCAGCCCAGTGGATATTGTACTAGACACAGATACGCAGTATTTT; clone size: .; D gene: .; V gene: TRBV5-4; J gene: TRBJ2-3
CDR3 protein: CASSQVGGGNQPQHF; CDR3 DNA: TGTGCCAGCAGCCAGGTCGGCGGGGGCAATCAGCCCCAGCATTTT; clone size: .; D gene: .; V gene: TRBV6-2/TRBV6-3; J gene: TRBJ1-5
CDR3 protein: CASSAAGSSGEVADTQYF; CDR3 DNA: TGTGCCAGCAGCGCGGCGGGGTCCAGCGGGGAAGTTGCAGATACGCAGTATTTT; clone size: .; D gene: TRBD2; V gene: TRBV11-2; J gene: TRBJ2-3
CDR3 protein: CASSQGSSYNEQFF; CDR3 DNA: TGTGCCAGCAGTCAGGGTAGCTCCTACAATGAGCAGTTCTTC; clone size: .; D gene: .; V gene: TRBV27; J gene: TRBJ2-1